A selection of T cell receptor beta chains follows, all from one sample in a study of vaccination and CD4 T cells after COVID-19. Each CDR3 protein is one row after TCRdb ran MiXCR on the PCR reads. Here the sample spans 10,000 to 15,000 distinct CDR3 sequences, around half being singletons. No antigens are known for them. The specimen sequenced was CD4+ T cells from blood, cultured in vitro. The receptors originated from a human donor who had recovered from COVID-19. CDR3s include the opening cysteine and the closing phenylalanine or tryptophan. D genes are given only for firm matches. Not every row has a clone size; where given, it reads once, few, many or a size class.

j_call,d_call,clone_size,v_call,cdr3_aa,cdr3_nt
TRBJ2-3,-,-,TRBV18,CASSSTAASTDTQYF,TGTGCCAGCTCATCGACAGCAGCTAGCACAGATACGCAGTATTTT
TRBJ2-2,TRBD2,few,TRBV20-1,CSAAPSGSGGELFF,TGCAGTGCTGCTCCTAGCGGGAGTGGCGGGGAGCTGTTTTTT
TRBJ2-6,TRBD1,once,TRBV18,CASSPRRTGSSGANVLTF,TGTGCCAGCTCACCACGAAGGACAGGAAGCTCTGGGGCCAACGTCCTGACTTTC
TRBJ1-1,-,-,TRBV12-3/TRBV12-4,CASSTDTEAFF,TGTGCCAGCTCGACAGACACTGAAGCTTTCTTT
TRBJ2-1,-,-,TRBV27,CASSFIPSSYNEQFF,TGTGCCAGCAGTTTTATTCCGAGTTCCTACAATGAGCAGTTCTTC
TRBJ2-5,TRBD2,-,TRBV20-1,CSARGLAPQETQYF,TGCAGTGCTCGAGGACTAGCCCCTCAAGAGACCCAGTACTTC
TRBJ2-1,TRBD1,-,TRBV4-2,CASSAQGPLNEQFF,TGTGCCAGCAGCGCACAGGGGCCCTTGAATGAGCAGTTCTTC
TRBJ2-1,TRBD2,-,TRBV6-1,CASSDGVAGLNEQFF,TGTGCCAGCAGTGATGGAGTAGCGGGATTAAATGAGCAGTTCTTC
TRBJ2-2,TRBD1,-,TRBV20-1,CSARPPDRAQGELFF,TGCAGTGCTAGACCCCCCGACAGGGCCCAAGGGGAGCTGTTTTTT
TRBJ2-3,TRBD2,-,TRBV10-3,CASGLATDTQYF,TGTGCCTCAGGACTAGCGACAGATACGCAGTATTTT